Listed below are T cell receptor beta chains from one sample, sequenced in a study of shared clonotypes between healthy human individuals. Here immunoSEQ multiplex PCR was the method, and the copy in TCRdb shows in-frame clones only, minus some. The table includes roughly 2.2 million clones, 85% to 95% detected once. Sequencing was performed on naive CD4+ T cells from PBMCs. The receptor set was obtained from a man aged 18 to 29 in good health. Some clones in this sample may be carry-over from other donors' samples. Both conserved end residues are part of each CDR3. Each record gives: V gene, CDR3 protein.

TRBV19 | CASSAPRGGILGSGNTIYF
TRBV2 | CASSARGAWETQYF
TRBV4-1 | CASSLRTLREGYEQYF
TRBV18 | CASSPLGTGSSNEQYF
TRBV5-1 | CASSLQLASSYEQYF
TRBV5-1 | CASSDPGSEAKNIQYF
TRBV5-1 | CASSFKPGETDTQYF
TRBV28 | CASSLGQGAGGYTF
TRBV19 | CASSRLATNEKLFF
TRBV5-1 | CASSLGPEQETQYF
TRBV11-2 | CASSSQLAGKGDTQYF
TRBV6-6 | CASSPGLNYGYTF
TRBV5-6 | CASSLAWGTGNYEQYF
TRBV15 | CATSRWGGADQYF
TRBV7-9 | CASSLEGAQGEKLFF
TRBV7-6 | CASSTIAGYGYTF
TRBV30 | CAWGNRDPRPQHF
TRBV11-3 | CASSLGDDSSGLETQYF
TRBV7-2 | CASSRGLGTTFSNQPQHF
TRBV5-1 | CASSTMTGFVTGELFF
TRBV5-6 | CASPVGKRSVYYEQYF
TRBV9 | CASSANPSGGNTEAFF
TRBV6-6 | CASRDEGSSYEQYF
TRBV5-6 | CASSPRGRAEQYF
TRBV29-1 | CSVGRSEAFF
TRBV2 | CASSEAPSAGTDTQYF
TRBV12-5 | CASGLEGNQPQHF
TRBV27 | CASSSSQSSGANVLTF
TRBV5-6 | CASSLSGTYGYTF
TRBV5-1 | CASSGGQGYEKLFF
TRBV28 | CASSSLQGTSYEQYF
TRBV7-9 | CASSLLADLYNEQFF
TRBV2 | CASRKQGVGRGEAFF
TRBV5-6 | CASSKFVHRFGQYF
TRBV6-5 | CASRSNPAGANVLTF
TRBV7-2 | CASSHRDWGPHEQFF
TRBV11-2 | CASSLVLGSDNEQFF
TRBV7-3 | CASSLKQHTEAFF
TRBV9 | CASSPTPGYEQYF
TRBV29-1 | CSVAPRGTFSGNTIYF
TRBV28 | CASSLVGTSGRWARGGQYF
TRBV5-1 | CASSTLQGPRTGELFF
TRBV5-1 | CASSHRQGAYEQYF
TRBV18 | CASSPPVGALLF
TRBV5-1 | CASSPLVSTYNEQFF
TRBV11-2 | CASSLVGTSGINEQFF
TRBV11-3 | CASSSSSPGEQFF
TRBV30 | CAWRRSGLAGGEQYF
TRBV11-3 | CASSFGGPGEQYF
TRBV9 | CASSVRIHRDPDEKLFF
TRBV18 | CASSPKTYEQYF
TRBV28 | CASSLEHRGTEAFF
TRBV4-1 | CASSQKWAGGLDTQYF
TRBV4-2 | CASSGQEGYEQYF
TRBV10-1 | CASSAGGPLGEQFF
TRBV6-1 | CASSENGGVNTGELFF
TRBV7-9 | CASSLGTGRTDTQYF
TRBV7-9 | CASSSAEVGSYEQYF
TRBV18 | CASSPQWGATQEQYF
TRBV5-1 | CASSLEPWSTGNTIYF